Listed below are T cell receptor beta chains from one sample, sequenced in a study of Graves' ophthalmopathy and Graves' hyperthyroidism. TCRdb itself ran the multiplex PCR reads through MiXCR, one entry per CDR3 protein. Altogether 40,000 to 45,000 distinct CDR3 sequences are present, more than 45% being singletons, with the ten largest covering 15% to 20%. What was sequenced was peripheral blood. The source is an adult man with Graves' ophthalmopathy. The CDR3 runs from the conserved cysteine through the conserved F or W. A D gene is named only where the DNA matches it firmly. Not all rows give a size; the values are once, few, many and, for expanded clones, a class.

j_gene: TRBJ2-7; d_gene: -; v_gene: TRBV5-1; abundance: -; CDR3nt: TGCGCCAGCAGCTTAACGAGCAGGATCGACGAGCAGTACTTC; CDR3aa: CASSLTSRIDEQYF
j_gene: TRBJ2-7; d_gene: TRBD2; v_gene: TRBV20-1; abundance: -; CDR3nt: TGCAGCCTGCTACTGGGGACTAGTGACTACAAGCAGTACTTC; CDR3aa: CSLLLGTSDYKQYF
j_gene: TRBJ1-1; d_gene: -; v_gene: TRBV14; abundance: many; CDR3nt: TGTGCCAACAGCCAAGACCGGGTGCAACGGCAAGCTTTCTTT; CDR3aa: CANSQDRVQRQAFF
j_gene: TRBJ1-4; d_gene: -; v_gene: TRBV12-3/TRBV12-4; abundance: once; CDR3nt: TGCGCCAGCACGCGATGGGGACCAACTAGAGAAAAACTGTTTTTT; CDR3aa: CASTRWGPTREKLFF
j_gene: TRBJ2-7; d_gene: -; v_gene: TRBV4-1; abundance: -; CDR3nt: TGCGCCAGCACCCAACACCACGGTAGGTGGAACGAGCAGTACTTC; CDR3aa: CASTQHHGRWNEQYF
j_gene: TRBJ1-5; d_gene: TRBD1; v_gene: TRBV6-5; abundance: once; CDR3nt: TGTGCCAGCAGTTACGCTCCGGGACAGAGAACCTACGAGCATTTT; CDR3aa: CASSYAPGQRTYEHF
j_gene: TRBJ1-1; d_gene: -; v_gene: TRBV6-4; abundance: -; CDR3nt: TGTCCCAGCAGCCCGAGACAAGAAGGCGCTCGAGCTTTCTTT; CDR3aa: CPSSPRQEGARAFF
j_gene: TRBJ2-7; d_gene: -; v_gene: TRBV11-2; abundance: many; CDR3nt: TGTGCCAGCAGCTTAGGGATCGGCCAGGAGGATCTCGCCGAGCAGTACTTC; CDR3aa: CASSLGIGQEDLAEQYF
j_gene: TRBJ2-2; d_gene: -; v_gene: TRBV7-9; abundance: many; CDR3nt: TGTGCCAGCAGCTTATCCGGGGAGCTGTTTTTT; CDR3aa: CASSLSGELFF
j_gene: TRBJ2-2; d_gene: TRBD1; v_gene: TRBV10-3; abundance: -; CDR3nt: TGTGCCACCGGACAGGGGATGAGTAACACCGGGGAGCTGTTTTTT; CDR3aa: CATGQGMSNTGELFF
j_gene: TRBJ1-5; d_gene: -; v_gene: TRBV12-3/TRBV12-4; abundance: -; CDR3nt: TGTGCCAGCAGTTTACAGCTACATCAGCCCCAGCATTTT; CDR3aa: CASSLQLHQPQHF
j_gene: TRBJ1-2; d_gene: -; v_gene: TRBV20-1; abundance: once; CDR3nt: TGCAGTGCTAGAGATCCCTACAGGGCTTACTATGGCTACACCTTC; CDR3aa: CSARDPYRAYYGYTF
j_gene: TRBJ2-3; d_gene: -; v_gene: TRBV5-4; abundance: -; CDR3nt: TGTGCCAGCAGCTTCGGCTTGCAGTATTTT; CDR3aa: CASSFGLQYF
j_gene: TRBJ2-1; d_gene: TRBD2; v_gene: TRBV5-6; abundance: once; CDR3nt: TGTGCCAGCAGCGGGGGACTAGCGGACTCCTACAATGAGCAGTTCTTC; CDR3aa: CASSGGLADSYNEQFF
j_gene: TRBJ2-3; d_gene: -; v_gene: TRBV11-2; abundance: many; CDR3nt: TGTGCCAGGTGTTCGGGGTTGGTAGATACGCAGTATTTT; CDR3aa: CARCSGLVDTQYF
j_gene: TRBJ1-2; d_gene: -; v_gene: TRBV4-2; abundance: -; CDR3nt: TGTGCCAGCAGCCAAGATCGGGACTATGGCTACACCTTC; CDR3aa: CASSQDRDYGYTF
j_gene: TRBJ2-3; d_gene: TRBD2; v_gene: TRBV20-1; abundance: -; CDR3nt: TGCAGTGCCCTGACTAGCGGGAGGGCAGATACGCAGTATTTT; CDR3aa: CSALTSGRADTQYF
j_gene: TRBJ2-1; d_gene: TRBD1; v_gene: TRBV5-4; abundance: many; CDR3nt: TGTGCCAGCAGCTTGGGGGGACAGATAAACAATGAGCAGTTCTTC; CDR3aa: CASSLGGQINNEQFF
j_gene: TRBJ2-1; d_gene: TRBD2; v_gene: TRBV2; abundance: medium-sized; CDR3nt: TGTGCCAGCTGGACTAGCGGGATTAAACAGTTCTTC; CDR3aa: CASWTSGIKQFF
j_gene: TRBJ2-7; d_gene: TRBD2; v_gene: TRBV6-5; abundance: -; CDR3nt: TGTGCCAGCAGTGAACAGCGGGGGCACGCCTACGAGCAGTACTTC; CDR3aa: CASSEQRGHAYEQYF
j_gene: TRBJ2-1; d_gene: TRBD2; v_gene: TRBV7-2; abundance: -; CDR3nt: TGTGCCAGCAGCCCCAGGACTAGCGGGGGGATCTCCTACAATGAGCAGTTCTTC; CDR3aa: CASSPRTSGGISYNEQFF
j_gene: TRBJ1-1; d_gene: TRBD1; v_gene: TRBV7-9; abundance: -; CDR3nt: TGTGCCAGCAGTAGGACAGGGGTGAACACTGAAGCTTTCTTT; CDR3aa: CASSRTGVNTEAFF